A selection of T cell receptor beta chains follows, all from one sample in a study of blood T cell repertoires in COVID-19. Sequencing was performed with immunoSEQ multiplex PCR; in TCRdb, only in-frame clones are kept and a portion is missing. The data show roughly 110,000 clones, less than 85% seen once. Sequencing was done on a sample of peripheral blood. These receptors all stem from a woman aged 55-70 years with acute or convalescent COVID-19. The CDR3 runs from the conserved cysteine through the conserved F or W. The D gene is left open where the match is weak. Rows may omit the clone size; those that give it use once, few, many or a size class.

clone size,D gene,J gene,V gene,CDR3 DNA,CDR3 protein
few,TRBD1,TRBJ2-4,TRBV5-1,TGCGCCAGCAGCTTGGGGGACAGGGACATTCAGTACTTC,CASSLGDRDIQYF
once,TRBD2,TRBJ2-2,TRBV2,TGTGCCAGCAGCGGCGGACTAGCGGGAGTAGGGACCGGGGAGCTGTTTTTT,CASSGGLAGVGTGELFF
once,-,TRBJ1-5,TRBV3-1/TRBV3-2,TGTGCCAGCAGCCAAGATCCGTACAATCAGCCCCAGCATTTT,CASSQDPYNQPQHF
once,-,TRBJ2-7,TRBV5-1,TGCGCCAGCAGCTTGGCGGGGGAGCAGTACTTC,CASSLAGEQYF
-,-,TRBJ2-1,TRBV9,TGTGCCAGCAGCGCCGAACTAGGAAATGACAATGAGCAGTTCTTC,CASSAELGNDNEQFF
-,TRBD1,TRBJ1-1,TRBV30,TGTGCCTGGTCCCGGGACAGGATAGATGAAGCTTTCTTT,CAWSRDRIDEAFF
-,-,TRBJ1-5,TRBV4-1,TGCGCCAGCAGCCAAGTTTTGGGGACAACTAGCAATCAGCCCCAGCATTTT,CASSQVLGTTSNQPQHF
-,TRBD1,TRBJ1-2,TRBV6-5,TGTGCCAGCAGTTACGAAGGCAGGGACAGTGGCTACACCTTC,CASSYEGRDSGYTF
-,-,TRBJ1-5,TRBV19,TGTGCCAGTACCGACAGGACGGCGGACAGGCCCCAGCATTTT,CASTDRTADRPQHF
-,-,TRBJ1-3,TRBV28,TGTGCCAGCAGTTCCCCGGGTCGCTCTGGAAACACCATATATTTT,CASSSPGRSGNTIYF
few,TRBD2,TRBJ2-4,TRBV4-2,TGTGCCAGCAGCCAAGGGGCGGGAGGGCCGGACATTCAGTACTTC,CASSQGAGGPDIQYF
-,-,TRBJ1-1,TRBV5-6,TGTGCCAGCAGCACCCGAGGGAGATTGAACACTGAAGCTTTCTTT,CASSTRGRLNTEAFF
-,TRBD1,TRBJ1-1,TRBV3-1/TRBV3-2,TGTGCCAGCAGCCAACACAGGGGGGACACTGAAGCTTTCTTT,CASSQHRGDTEAFF
-,-,TRBJ2-6,TRBV19,TGTGCCAGTAGAAGACCAGGCACTGGGGCCAACGTCCTGACTTTC,CASRRPGTGANVLTF
-,-,TRBJ1-2,TRBV20-1,TGCAGTGCGCGGGAGGGCTACACCTTC,CSAREGYTF
-,TRBD1,TRBJ2-7,TRBV5-1,TGCGCCAGCCAGGGACAGTCCTACGAGCAGTACTTC,CASQGQSYEQYF
once,-,TRBJ2-3,TRBV7-7,TGTGCCAGCAGCTTTTCCATCCTACGCACAGATACGCAGTATTTT,CASSFSILRTDTQYF
-,-,TRBJ2-7,TRBV4-1,TGCGCCAGCAGCCAAGATAGAGTGGCGGTGGGACAACGGATCTACGAGCAGTACTTC,CASSQDRVAVGQRIYEQYF
-,TRBD1,TRBJ2-1,TRBV5-6,TGTGCCAGCACCTGGGACAGGGGGAGCTCCTACAATGAGCAGTTCTTC,CASTWDRGSSYNEQFF
-,TRBD1,TRBJ2-4,TRBV12-3/TRBV12-4,TGTGCCAGCGGGACAGGGGGCGGAAACATTCAGTACTTC,CASGTGGGNIQYF
few,-,TRBJ1-3,TRBV7-2,TGTGCCAGCAGCTTAACCCAAGGGGGGGACACCATATATTTT,CASSLTQGGDTIYF
-,TRBD1,TRBJ1-3,TRBV27,TGTGCCAGCAGCTGGGACAGTGGAAACACCATATATTTT,CASSWDSGNTIYF
-,-,TRBJ1-1,TRBV7-9,TGTGCCAGCAGCTCGGAGGGGTACACTGAAGCTTTCTTT,CASSSEGYTEAFF
-,-,TRBJ1-6,TRBV28,TGTGCCAGCAGTACGGCGGACAGATTATATAATTCACCCCTCCACTTT,CASSTADRLYNSPLHF
-,-,TRBJ1-2,TRBV3-1/TRBV3-2,TGTGCCAGCAGCCAAGGTGCAGGCCTGGATGGCTACACCTTC,CASSQGAGLDGYTF
-,-,TRBJ1-2,TRBV9,TGTGCCAGCAGCGCAAACTATGGCTACACCTTC,CASSANYGYTF
-,TRBD1,TRBJ2-1,TRBV12-3/TRBV12-4,TGTGCCAGCAAACGGGACAGTCAGAATGAGCAGTTCTTC,CASKRDSQNEQFF
-,TRBD1,TRBJ1-2,TRBV24-1,TGTGCCACCAGTGGTCTGACAGGGTCCAATTTCTATGGCTACACCTTC,CATSGLTGSNFYGYTF
-,-,TRBJ2-5,TRBV9,TGTGCCAGCAGCGCTGGACACAGTCAAGAGACCCAGTACTTC,CASSAGHSQETQYF
-,-,TRBJ1-2,TRBV4-1,TGCGCCAGCAGCCAGGCCCCCTATGGCTACACCTTC,CASSQAPYGYTF
-,-,TRBJ2-6,TRBV6-5,TGTGCCAGCAGGAACGTGGACTTTGGGGCCAACGTCCTGACTTTC,CASRNVDFGANVLTF
-,-,TRBJ1-6,TRBV5-5,TGTGCCAGCAGCGCCGCCGGACAGACTTCTTCACCCCTCCACTTT,CASSAAGQTSSPLHF
-,-,TRBJ2-3,TRBV6-5,TGTGCCAGTCGCTTATTCGACTACCTCACAGATACGCAGTATTTT,CASRLFDYLTDTQYF
-,-,TRBJ2-7,TRBV29-1,TGCAGCGTGATCCATGAGGGGGGGGACGAGCAGTACTTC,CSVIHEGGDEQYF
-,TRBD2,TRBJ2-1,TRBV19,TGTGCCAGTATTGGCCCAAACCAGGGAGGGAAACCCCCAAACCGACCTTACAATGAGCAGTTCTTC,CASIGPNQGGKPPNRPYNEQFF
-,-,TRBJ2-5,TRBV7-6,TGTGCCAGCAGTCCGGGGTACTCGTGGCAAGAGACCCAGTACTTC,CASSPGYSWQETQYF
-,TRBD1,TRBJ2-2,TRBV6-5,TGTGCCAGCGGTCGACAGGGTGACACCGGGGAGCTGTTTTTT,CASGRQGDTGELFF
-,-,TRBJ1-2,TRBV6-1,TGTGCCAGCAGTGAACCGCAGGGAGGAATTGAGGTGGGCTACACCTTC,CASSEPQGGIEVGYTF
-,-,TRBJ2-1,TRBV12-3/TRBV12-4,TGTGCCAGCAGCTTCTACAATGAGCAGTTCTTC,CASSFYNEQFF
-,-,TRBJ2-1,TRBV6-2/TRBV6-3,TGTGCCAGCAGTCCCCGGGTCTCCTCCTACAATGAGCAGTTCTTC,CASSPRVSSYNEQFF
few,-,TRBJ2-1,TRBV7-2,TGTGCCAGCAGCTTAGTGGTAGGGCCTAGCGATGAGCAGTTCTTC,CASSLVVGPSDEQFF
once,TRBD1,TRBJ2-2,TRBV18,TGTGCCAGCTCACGGGACAGGGAGGCGGACGGGGAGCTGTTTTTT,CASSRDREADGELFF
-,-,TRBJ1-5,TRBV10-3,TGTGCCATCAGTGTCGGTAGCAATCAGCCCCAGCATTTT,CAISVGSNQPQHF
-,TRBD1,TRBJ1-2,TRBV4-1,TGCGCCAGCAGCCACCCCGGCGGCAGGGGGAGCCAGGGCTACACCTTC,CASSHPGGRGSQGYTF
-,-,TRBJ1-4,TRBV2,TGTGCCAGCAGTGTTTCAGAATCTAATGAAAAACTGTTTTTT,CASSVSESNEKLFF
-,TRBD2,TRBJ2-5,TRBV15,TGTGCCACCTCCCTAGCGGGGGCAGAGACCCAGTACTTC,CATSLAGAETQYF
-,-,TRBJ1-6,TRBV2,TGTGTCAGTGTCCGGGATGGGGGGGCGACTAATTCACCCCTCCACTTT,CVSVRDGGATNSPLHF
-,-,TRBJ1-2,TRBV30,TGTGCCTGGACGATACAGGGAATCTATGGCTACACCTTC,CAWTIQGIYGYTF
-,TRBD1,TRBJ2-5,TRBV11-3,TGTGCCAGCAGCCCGGGGACAGGAGGCGAGACCCAGTACTTC,CASSPGTGGETQYF
once,-,TRBJ2-1,TRBV20-1,TGCAGCGCCGGGGAAAATGAGCAGTTCTTC,CSAGENEQFF
-,-,TRBJ2-5,TRBV5-4,TGTGCCAGCAGCTTGGTTTCTGGCGGGGGCGGCCAGACCCAGTACTTC,CASSLVSGGGGQTQYF
-,TRBD2,TRBJ2-3,TRBV2,TGTGCCAGACCTAATGGACGGGAGGGCCTCGTGAGAGATACGCAGTATTTT,CARPNGREGLVRDTQYF
once,-,TRBJ1-1,TRBV21-1,TGTGCCAGCAGCACGGGTGGCGGCGGGGCGGGAAGGGCGAATGGAGCTTTCTTT,CASSTGGGGAGRANGAFF
few,TRBD2,TRBJ2-7,TRBV18,TGTGCCAGCTCACCCACTAGCGGGAGCTCCTACGAGCAGTACTTC,CASSPTSGSSYEQYF
-,-,TRBJ1-6,TRBV3-1/TRBV3-2,TGTGCCAGCAGCCCCGGGGGGGGCAATAATTCACCCCTCCACTTT,CASSPGGGNNSPLHF
-,-,TRBJ2-5,TRBV27,TGTGCCAGCAGTTTAGGGAGCGGGCCCCAGGGGACCCAGTACTTC,CASSLGSGPQGTQYF
-,TRBD2,TRBJ2-1,TRBV5-6,TGTGCCAGCAGCTTATTACAGACCGGGACTAGTGGAAACTTCTTC,CASSLLQTGTSGNFF
few,TRBD1,TRBJ2-7,TRBV5-1,TGCGCCAGCAGCAAACAACCGGGACAGGGGAGTTACGAGCAGTACTTC,CASSKQPGQGSYEQYF
few,TRBD2,TRBJ2-1,TRBV10-3,TGTGCCATCAGTGAGTCGCCAGCGGGGGACCCAGGCCCAAACGAGCAGTTCTTC,CAISESPAGDPGPNEQFF
few,TRBD1,TRBJ1-1,TRBV3-1/TRBV3-2,TGTGCCAGCATGCGACAGGGGGACACTGAAGCTTTCTTT,CASMRQGDTEAFF